This TCR beta chain came from a study of robustness of blood B and T cell sequencing (dated by TCRdb to the late 2010s). Some background on the complete study: The study aimed to determine how much peripheral blood is needed to reliably characterize an individual's TCRbeta and IgG repertoires. In each of the nine to ten independently drawn blood samples, TCRbeta and IgG repertoires were quantified. As technical replicates, two replicate TCRbeta cDNA libraries were made from one shared RNA pool taken from a single 10 ml draw. What the research found in general, with its limitations: Overlap of rare TCRbeta clonotypes did not improve with pooling tubes, implying much larger blood volumes would be needed to capture them. When technical replicate libraries were compared, 85% to 95% of the top 10,000 TCRbeta clonotypes in one library also turned up in the other. The TCRbeta rarefaction curves did not fully level off, which suggests either under-sequencing or many low-abundance clonotypes. One pair of TCRbeta libraries showed evidence of cross-contamination, likely from batch processing; the shared UMI-sequence pairs were removed. Coverage of the top 10,000 TCRbeta clonotypes approached saturation when 3 or 4 tubes (30-40 ml blood) were combined. EDTA tubes required immediate fractionation, limiting use in multi-site collections. The 1,000 most abundant TCRbeta clonotypes from the pooled draws were detected in every single 10 ml sample.

The V and J ends are trimmed by 5 bases and 2 bases, leaving 12 bases between them. CDR1 and CDR2 are read off the germline V gene as SQVTM and ANQGSEA. Measured from the cysteine to the phenylalanine, the CDR3 is 13 residues long. CDR3 DNA only is kept here, 39 bases in frame from base 1. TCRbeta repertoires were measured from mRNA instead of genomic DNA, an approach that captures expressed receptors. Without any cell sorting, leukocytes from the buffy coat were collected into Trizol, and RNA was extracted using the Direct-zol RNA MiniPrep Plus kit. EDTA blood tubes were spun right away at 4 degrees C to separate plasma, buffy coat and red blood cells. Receptors were amplified or captured by PCR. TCRdb records Illumina MiSeq as the sequencer. cDNA was made using SMARTScribe reverse transcriptase and a 5' template-switch oligo that added a universal priming site. Each cDNA molecule was tagged by a 12-nucleotide random unique molecular identifier (UMI) carried on the template-switch oligo. Chain-specific reverse primers targeted TCRbeta transcripts during reverse transcription. Residual template-switch adapters were removed by uracil DNA glycosylase treatment, and cDNA was purified using a Qiagen MinElute kit. For the first PCR, 20 to 25 cycles were run with KAPA HiFi HotStart ReadyMix and step-out primers, split across four 50 ul reactions. Products of the first-round PCR were gel-purified before additional amplification. Illumina Nextera adapters were added in a second approximately 8-cycle PCR, after which libraries were purified and pooled. A 50-nucleotide 5' read captured the UMI barcode for each TCRbeta molecule. On the authors' methods: Using the MIGEC toolkit, reads were grouped by UMI into consensus reads. Forward and reverse consensus reads were merged with PEAR to produce final reads. A custom decontamination script removed identical UMI-sequence pairs shared across libraries, treating them as cross-sample contamination. MIGMAP, a wrapper around IgBLAST, was used for V(D)J assignment and CDR3 extraction. A TCR clonotype was defined as sharing the same V gene, J gene and CDR3 amino acid sequence, and CDR1 and CDR2 were not sequenced. The public reads were run again by TCRdb, first through fastp at Q25 and then through MiXCR, and only productive beta chains were kept. Every entry covers one CDR3 protein and lists the most common genes and DNA from its rows. The V and J calls shown here were made by TCRdb, not taken from the authors' results. For this sample there are about 1,700 distinct CDR3 sequences; around 50% appear just once. Jointly, the top ten make up roughly 42% of the sample.

This clonotype appeared a few times. No antigen is known for it. No base quality information exists; no much larger clone differs at one position. Sequencing input: peripheral blood. Recombination connected TRBV29-1 to TRBJ1-2; no D gene can be assigned with confidence. The clonotype comes from a human donor in good health. The sequenced DNA is TGCAGCGTTCGATTCACGGGAAACTATGGCTACACCTTC. Its protein reads: CSVRFTGNYGYTF. The full variable domain, with segments outside the CDR3 supplied by the reference TRBV29-1 and TRBJ1-2 proteins, appears as SAVISQKPSRDICQRGTSLTIQCQVDSQVTMMFWYRQQPGQSLTLIATANQGSEATYESGFVIDKFPISRPNLTFSTLTVSNMSPEDSSIYLCSVRFTGNYGYTFGSGTRLTVV.